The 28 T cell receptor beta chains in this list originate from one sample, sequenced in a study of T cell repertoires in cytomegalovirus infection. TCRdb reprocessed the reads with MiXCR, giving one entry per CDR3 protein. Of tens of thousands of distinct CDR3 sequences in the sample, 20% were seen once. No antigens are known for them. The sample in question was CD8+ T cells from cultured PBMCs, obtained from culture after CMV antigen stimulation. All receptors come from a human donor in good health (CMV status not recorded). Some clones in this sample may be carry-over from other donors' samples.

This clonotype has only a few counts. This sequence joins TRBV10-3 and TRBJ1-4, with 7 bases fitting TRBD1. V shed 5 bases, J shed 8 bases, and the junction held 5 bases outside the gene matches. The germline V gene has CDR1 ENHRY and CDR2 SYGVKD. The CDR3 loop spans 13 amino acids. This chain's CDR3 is CAISSTGEEKLFF. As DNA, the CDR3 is TGTGCCATCAGTTCCACAGGGGAAGAAAAACTGTTTTTT.

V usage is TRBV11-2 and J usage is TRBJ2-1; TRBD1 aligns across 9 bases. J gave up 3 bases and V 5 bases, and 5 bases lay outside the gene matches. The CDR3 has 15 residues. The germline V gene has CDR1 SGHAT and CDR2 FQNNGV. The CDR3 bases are TGTGCCAGCAGCCCCGACAGGGGGTACTACAATGAGCAGTTCTTC. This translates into CASSPDRGYYNEQFF.

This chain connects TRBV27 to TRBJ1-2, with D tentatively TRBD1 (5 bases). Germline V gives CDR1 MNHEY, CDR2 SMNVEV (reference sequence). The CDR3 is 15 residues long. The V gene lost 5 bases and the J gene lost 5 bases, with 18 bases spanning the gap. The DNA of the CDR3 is TGTGCCAGCAGTCCCCACCAGGGTAGTCATTATGGCTACACCTTC. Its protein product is CASSPHQGSHYGYTF.

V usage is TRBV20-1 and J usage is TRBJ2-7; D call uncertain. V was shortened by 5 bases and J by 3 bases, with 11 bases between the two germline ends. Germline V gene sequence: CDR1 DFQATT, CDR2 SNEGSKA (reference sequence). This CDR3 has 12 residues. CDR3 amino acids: CSAPDPLYEQYF. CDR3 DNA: TGCAGTGCTCCGGACCCACTCTACGAGCAGTACTTC.

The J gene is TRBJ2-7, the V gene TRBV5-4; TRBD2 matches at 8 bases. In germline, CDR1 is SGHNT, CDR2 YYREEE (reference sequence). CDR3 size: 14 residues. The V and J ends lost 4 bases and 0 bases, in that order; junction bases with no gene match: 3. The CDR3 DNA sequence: TGTGCCAGCAGCCAGCGGGAGAGCTCCTACGAGCAGTACTTC. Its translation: CASSQRESSYEQYF.

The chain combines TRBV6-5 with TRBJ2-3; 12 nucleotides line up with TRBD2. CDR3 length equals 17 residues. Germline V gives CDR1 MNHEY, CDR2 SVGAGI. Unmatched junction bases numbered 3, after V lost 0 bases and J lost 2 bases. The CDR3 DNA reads TGTGCCAGCAGTTACTCGGCTAGCGGGAGGGCCACAGATACGCAGTATTTT. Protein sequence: CASSYSASGRATDTQYF.

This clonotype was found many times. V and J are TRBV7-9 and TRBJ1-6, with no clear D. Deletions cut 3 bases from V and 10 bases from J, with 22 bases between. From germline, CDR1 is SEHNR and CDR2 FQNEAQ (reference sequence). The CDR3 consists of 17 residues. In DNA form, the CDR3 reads TGTGCCAGCAGCTTCCACGATGATGAGGGCGCTCGGTCACCCCTCCACTTT. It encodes CASSFHDDEGARSPLHF.

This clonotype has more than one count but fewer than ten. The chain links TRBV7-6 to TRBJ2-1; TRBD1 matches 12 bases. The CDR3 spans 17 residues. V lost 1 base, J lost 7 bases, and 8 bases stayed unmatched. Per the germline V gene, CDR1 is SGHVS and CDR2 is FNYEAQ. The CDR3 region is CASSLDGRDRGLNEQFF. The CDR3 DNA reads TGTGCCAGCAGCTTAGACGGTCGGGACAGGGGGCTAAATGAGCAGTTCTTC. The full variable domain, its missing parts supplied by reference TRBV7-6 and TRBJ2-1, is GAGVSQSPRYKVTKRGQDVALRCDPISGHVSLYWYRQALGQGPEFLTYFNYEAQQDKSGLPNDRFSAERPEGSISTLTIQRTEQRDSAMYRCASSLDGRDRGLNEQFFGPGTRLTVL.

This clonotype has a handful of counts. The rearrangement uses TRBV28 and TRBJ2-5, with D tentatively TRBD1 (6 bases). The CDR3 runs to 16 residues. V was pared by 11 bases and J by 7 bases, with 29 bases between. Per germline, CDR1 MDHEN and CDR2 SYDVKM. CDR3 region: CAVHDTRDTYLGTQYF. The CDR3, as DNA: TGTGCCGTACACGACACTCGGGACACCTATCTGGGGACCCAGTACTTC.

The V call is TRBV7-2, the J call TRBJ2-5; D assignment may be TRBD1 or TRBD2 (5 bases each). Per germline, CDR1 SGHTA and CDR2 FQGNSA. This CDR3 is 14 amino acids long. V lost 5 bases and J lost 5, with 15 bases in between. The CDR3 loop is CASSIPGTSETQYF. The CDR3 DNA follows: TGTGCCAGCAGCATACCCGGGACGTCGGAGACCCAGTACTTC. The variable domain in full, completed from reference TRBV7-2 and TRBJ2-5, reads GAGVSQSPSNKVTEKGKDVELRCDPISGHTALYWYRQSLGQGLEFLIYFQGNSAPDKSGLPSDRFSAERTGGSVSTLTIQRTQQEDSAVYLCASSIPGTSETQYFGPGTRLLVL.

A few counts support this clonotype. The CDR3 coding sequence is TGCGCCAGCAGCCAAGATTCACCAGCGCTGAGCTCCTACAATGAGCAGTTCTTC. It encodes CASSQDSPALSSYNEQFF. The chain couples TRBV4-3 to TRBJ2-1, with D uncertain. V was clipped by 0 bases and J by 0 bases, with 15 bases between them. The CDR3 runs 18 residues. CDR1 is LGHNA and CDR2 is YSLEER in the germline V gene.

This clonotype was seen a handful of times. CDR3 loop: CASRYQGDTGELFF. DNA of the CDR3: TGTGCCAGCAGATACCAGGGAGATACCGGGGAGCTGTTTTTT. This chain uses TRBV7-8 with TRBJ2-2; D could derive from TRBD1 or TRBD2 (5 bases each). The CDR3 is 14 residues long. The V end was cut by 6 bases, the J end by 5 bases, with 13 bases between. Germline CDR1 SGHVS, CDR2 FQNEAQ.

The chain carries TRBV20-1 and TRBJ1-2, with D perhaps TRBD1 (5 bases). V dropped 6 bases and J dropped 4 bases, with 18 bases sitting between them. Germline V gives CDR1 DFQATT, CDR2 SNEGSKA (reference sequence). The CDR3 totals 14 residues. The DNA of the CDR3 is TGCAGTGCGCTCCCCTTTGACAGCCTCTATGGCTACACCTTC. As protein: CSALPFDSLYGYTF.

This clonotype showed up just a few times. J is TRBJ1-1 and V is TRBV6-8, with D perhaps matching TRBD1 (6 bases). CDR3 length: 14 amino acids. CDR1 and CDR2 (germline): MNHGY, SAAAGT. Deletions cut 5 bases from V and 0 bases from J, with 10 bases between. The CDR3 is CASSTTGLNTEAFF. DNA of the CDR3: TGTGCCAGCAGTACGACAGGCCTGAACACTGAAGCTTTCTTT.

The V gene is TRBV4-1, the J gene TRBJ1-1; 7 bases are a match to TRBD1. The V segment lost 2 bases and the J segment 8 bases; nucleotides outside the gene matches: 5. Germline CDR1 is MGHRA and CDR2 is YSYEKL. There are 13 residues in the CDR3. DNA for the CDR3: TGCGCCAGCAGCCAAAAACAGGGGTGGGAAGCTTTCTTT. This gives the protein CASSQKQGWEAFF.

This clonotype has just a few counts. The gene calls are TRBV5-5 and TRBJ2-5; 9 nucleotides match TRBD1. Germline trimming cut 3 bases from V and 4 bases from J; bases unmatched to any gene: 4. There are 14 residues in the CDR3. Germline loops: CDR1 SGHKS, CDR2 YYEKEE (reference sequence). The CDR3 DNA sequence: TGTGCCAGCAGCTACGGACAGGGGACAGAGACCCAGTACTTC. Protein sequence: CASSYGQGTETQYF.

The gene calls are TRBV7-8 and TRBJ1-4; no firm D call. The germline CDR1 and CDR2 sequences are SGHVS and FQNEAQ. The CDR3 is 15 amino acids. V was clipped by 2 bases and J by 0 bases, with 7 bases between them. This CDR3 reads CASSLSTATNEKLFF. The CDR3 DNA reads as TGTGCCAGCAGCTTATCAACTGCAACTAATGAAAAACTGTTTTTT.

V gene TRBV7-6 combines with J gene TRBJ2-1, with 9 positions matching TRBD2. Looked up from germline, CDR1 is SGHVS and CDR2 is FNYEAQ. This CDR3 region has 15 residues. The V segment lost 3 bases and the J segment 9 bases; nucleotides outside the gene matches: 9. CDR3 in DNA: TGTGCCAGCAGCTTCCGAGAAGCGGGAGGTTTTGAGCAGTTCTTC. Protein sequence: CASSFREAGGFEQFF.

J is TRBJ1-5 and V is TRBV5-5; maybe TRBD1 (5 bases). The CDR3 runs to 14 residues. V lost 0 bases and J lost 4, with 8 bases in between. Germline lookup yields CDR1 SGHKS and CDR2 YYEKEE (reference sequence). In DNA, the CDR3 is TGTGCCAGCAGCTTGGCCGGGGGAAATCAGCCCCAGCATTTT. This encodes CASSLAGGNQPQHF.

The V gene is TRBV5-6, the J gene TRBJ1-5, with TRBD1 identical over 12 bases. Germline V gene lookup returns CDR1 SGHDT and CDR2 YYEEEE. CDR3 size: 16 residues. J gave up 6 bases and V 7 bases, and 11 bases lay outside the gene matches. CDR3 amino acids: CASLLWGQGAGQPQHF. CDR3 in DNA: TGTGCCAGCCTCTTATGGGGACAGGGGGCAGGTCAGCCCCAGCATTTT.

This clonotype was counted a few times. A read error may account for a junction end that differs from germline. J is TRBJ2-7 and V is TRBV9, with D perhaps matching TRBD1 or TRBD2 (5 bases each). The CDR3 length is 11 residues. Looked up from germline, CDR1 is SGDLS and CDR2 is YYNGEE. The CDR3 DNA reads TGTGCCAGCAGCGCCCCCGGGACCCTAACGTTC. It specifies CASSAPGTLTF.

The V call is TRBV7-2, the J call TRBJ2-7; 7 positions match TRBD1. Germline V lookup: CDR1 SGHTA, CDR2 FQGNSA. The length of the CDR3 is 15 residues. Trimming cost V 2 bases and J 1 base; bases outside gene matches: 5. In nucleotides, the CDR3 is TGTGCCAGCAGCTTAAGTTGGGACAGTTCCTACGAGCAGTACTTC. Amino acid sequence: CASSLSWDSSYEQYF.

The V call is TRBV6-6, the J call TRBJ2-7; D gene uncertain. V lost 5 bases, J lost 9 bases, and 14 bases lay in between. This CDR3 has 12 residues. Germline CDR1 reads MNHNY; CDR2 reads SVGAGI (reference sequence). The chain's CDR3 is CASSDSSERQYF. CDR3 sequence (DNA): TGTGCCAGCAGTGATTCCTCGGAACGGCAGTACTTC.

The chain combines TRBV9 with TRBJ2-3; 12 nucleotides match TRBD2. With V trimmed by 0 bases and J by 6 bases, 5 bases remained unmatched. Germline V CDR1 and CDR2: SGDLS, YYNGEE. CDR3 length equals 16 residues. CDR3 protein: CASSVEGLAGRDTQYF. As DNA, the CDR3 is TGTGCCAGCAGCGTAGAAGGACTAGCGGGACGGGATACGCAGTATTTT. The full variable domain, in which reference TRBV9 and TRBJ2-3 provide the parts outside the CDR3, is DSGVTQTPKHLITATGQRVTLRCSPRSGDLSVYWYQQSLDQGLQFLIQYYNGEERAKGNILERFSAQQFPDLHSELNLSSLELGDSALYFCASSVEGLAGRDTQYFGPGTRLTVL.

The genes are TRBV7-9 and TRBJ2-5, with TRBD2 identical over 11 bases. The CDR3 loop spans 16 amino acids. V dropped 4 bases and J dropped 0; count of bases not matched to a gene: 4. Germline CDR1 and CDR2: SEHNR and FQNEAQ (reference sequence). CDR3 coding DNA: TGTGCCAGCAGCTCTAGACTAGCGGGGTACCAAGAGACCCAGTACTTC. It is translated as CASSSRLAGYQETQYF.

This CDR3 is CASSRNRLYEQYF. DNA of the CDR3: TGTGCCAGCAGTAGAAACCGTCTCTACGAGCAGTACTTC. This chain uses TRBV6-2 or TRBV6-3 with TRBJ2-7; D is ambiguous. The CDR3 is made up of 13 amino acids. V lost 5 bases and J lost 3, with 11 bases in between. The V gene's germline CDR1 is MNHEY and CDR2 SVGEGT.

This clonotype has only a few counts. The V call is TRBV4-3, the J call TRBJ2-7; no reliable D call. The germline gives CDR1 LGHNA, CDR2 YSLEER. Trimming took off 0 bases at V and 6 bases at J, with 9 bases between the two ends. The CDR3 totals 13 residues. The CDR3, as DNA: TGCGCCAGCAGCCAAGATTCCCACGGCGAGCAGTACTTC. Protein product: CASSQDSHGEQYF.

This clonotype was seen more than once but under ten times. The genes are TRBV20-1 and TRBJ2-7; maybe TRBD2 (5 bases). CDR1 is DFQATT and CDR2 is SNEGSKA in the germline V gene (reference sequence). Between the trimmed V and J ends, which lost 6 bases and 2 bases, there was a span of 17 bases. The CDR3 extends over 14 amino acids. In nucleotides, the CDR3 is TGCAGTGCCACCCCCAGACGGACTCCCTACGAGCAGTACTTC. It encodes CSATPRRTPYEQYF.